The next 8 T cell receptor beta chains were all read from a single sample in a study of T cell repertoires in cytomegalovirus infection. TCRdb independently ran MiXCR on the reads; one entry per CDR3 protein. The repertoire has around 710,000 distinct CDR3 sequences, 25% to 30% of them found once; the top ten carry about an eighth. No cognate antigen is known for these TCRs. Sample: cultured CD8+ T cells from PBMCs, taken from culture after CMV antigen stimulation. The receptors originated from a human donor in good health (CMV status not recorded). Some clones in this sample may be carry-over from other donors' samples.

This chain uses TRBV19 with TRBJ2-7; 9 nucleotides match TRBD2. CDR3 length: 14 amino acids. Germline V gene lookup returns CDR1 LNHDA and CDR2 SQIVND (reference sequence). Trimming cost V 6 bases and J 0 bases; bases outside gene matches: 3. The chain's CDR3 is CASRSSGGSYEQYF. CDR3 bases: TGTGCCAGTAGGAGTAGCGGGGGCTCCTACGAGCAGTACTTC.

The chain has TRBV5-5 and TRBJ2-1; 8 positions agree with TRBD1. The junction had 16 bases not matched to a gene; V was cut back by 4 bases and J by 4 bases. The CDR3 length is 18 residues. Germline V lookup: CDR1 SGHKS, CDR2 YYEKEE (reference sequence). The CDR3 region is CASSQPRMDREDYNEQFF. CDR3 sequence (DNA): TGTGCCAGCAGCCAACCCCGTATGGACAGGGAAGATTACAATGAGCAGTTCTTC.

The CDR3, as DNA: TGTGCCAGCAGTTTCCAGGGGCGAGGGCCTTTATACAATGAGCAGTTCTTC. This encodes CASSFQGRGPLYNEQFF. V usage is TRBV27 and J usage is TRBJ2-1; TRBD1 might be the D (6 bases). The germline CDR1 and CDR2 sequences are MNHEY and SMNVEV (reference sequence). The V gene lost 3 bases and the J gene lost 4 bases, with 19 bases spanning the gap. This CDR3 spans 17 amino acids.

The chain links TRBV12-3 or TRBV12-4 to TRBJ1-3; 10 nucleotides align to TRBD1. This CDR3 region has 14 residues. The V gene end was trimmed by 5 bases and the J gene end by 8 bases; junction bases not matched to a gene: 6. CDR3 nucleotide sequence: TGTGCCAGCAGTGACCCGGGACAGGGGTACACCATATATTTT. This translates into CASSDPGQGYTIYF.

A word on this clonotype: It is likely a read error, because the conserved phenylalanine at the end of the CDR3 is missing. Because the CDR3's place on the DNA is in doubt, the DNA is left out and the CDR3 is given as listed by TCRdb. This chain joins TRBV20-1 and TRBJ1-3. From its first to its last residue, the CDR3 has 13 amino acids. Germline-derived CDR1 and CDR2 are DFQATT and SNEGSKA (reference sequence). CDR3 sequence reads: CSAKSAGSPRDHL.

The V call is TRBV7-8, the J call TRBJ1-1; D is possibly TRBD1 (6 bases). Per germline, CDR1 SGHVS and CDR2 FQNEAQ. Trimming removed 5 bases from V and 4 bases from J, with 17 bases in between. This CDR3 has 15 amino acids. CDR3 region: CASSPGTQLGTEAFF. CDR3 nucleotides: TGTGCCAGCAGCCCAGGGACACAACTGGGCACTGAAGCTTTCTTT.

V usage is TRBV6-1 and J usage is TRBJ2-5; D may be TRBD1 (5 bases). V was pared by 6 bases and J by 3 bases, with 11 bases between. Germline lookup yields CDR1 MNHNS and CDR2 SASEGT. The length of the CDR3 is 13 residues. Here the CDR3 DNA reads TGTGCCAGCAGCTTCAGGGTGGAAGAGACCCAGTACTTC. It is translated as CASSFRVEETQYF.

This clonotype was seen a handful of times. J is TRBJ2-5 and V is TRBV4-1, with 9 bases that match TRBD1. The V gene end was trimmed by 2 bases and the J gene end by 4 bases; junction bases not matched to a gene: 2. CDR3 length equals 14 residues. Per the germline V gene, CDR1 is MGHRA and CDR2 is YSYEKL. The CDR3 protein is CASSQTGGRETQYF. CDR3 nucleotides: TGCGCCAGCAGCCAAACAGGGGGCCGAGAGACCCAGTACTTC.